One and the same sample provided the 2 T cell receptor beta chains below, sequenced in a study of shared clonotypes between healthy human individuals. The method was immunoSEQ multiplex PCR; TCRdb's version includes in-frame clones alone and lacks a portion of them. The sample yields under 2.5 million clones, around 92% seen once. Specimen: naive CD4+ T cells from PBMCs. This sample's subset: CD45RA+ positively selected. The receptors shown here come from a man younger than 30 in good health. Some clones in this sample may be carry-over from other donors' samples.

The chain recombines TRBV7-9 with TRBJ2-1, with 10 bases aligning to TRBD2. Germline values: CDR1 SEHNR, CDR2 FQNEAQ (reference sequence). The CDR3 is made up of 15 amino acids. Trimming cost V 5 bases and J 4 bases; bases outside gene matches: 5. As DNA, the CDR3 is TGTGCCAGCAGCCAGGGAGCGGGAGGGTACAATGAGCAGTTCTTC. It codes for CASSQGAGGYNEQFF. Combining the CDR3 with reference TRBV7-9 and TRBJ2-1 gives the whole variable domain DTGVSQNPRHKITKRGQNVTFRCDPISEHNRLYWYRQTLGQGPEFLTYFQNEAQLEKSRLLSDRFSAERPKGSFSTLEIQRTEQGDSAMYLCASSQGAGGYNEQFFGPGTRLTVL.

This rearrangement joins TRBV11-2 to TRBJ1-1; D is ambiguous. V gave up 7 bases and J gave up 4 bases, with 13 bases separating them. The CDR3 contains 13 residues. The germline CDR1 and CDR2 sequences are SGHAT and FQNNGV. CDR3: CASTRAKGTEAFF. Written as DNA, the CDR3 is TGTGCCAGCACCCGGGCCAAGGGCACTGAAGCTTTCTTT.